Below are 16 T cell receptor beta chains sequenced from a single sample in a study of Ad26.COV2.S vaccination and SARS-CoV-2 variants. Treatment meaning: about 20 received Ad26.COV2.S at low or high dose, single or two shots; about 5 received placebo; per-sample allocation not given. Sampling was performed 63 days after the first vaccine or placebo injection. Libraries were prepared by immunoSEQ multiplex PCR; TCRdb keeps only in-frame clonotypes and omits some of them. The sample yields 440,000 or so clones, 70% to 90% seen once. The specimen comprised peripheral blood, sampled in a trial of Ad26.COV2.S vaccine versus placebo. These receptors originate from a person aged 18-60 years who received the Ad26.COV2.S COVID-19 vaccine or a placebo.

This chain joins TRBV19 and TRBJ2-7, with 8 bases aligning to TRBD2. The CDR3 runs 15 residues. Trimming at V came to 4 bases and at J to 3 bases, leaving 8 bases not matched to a gene. Germline V gene lookup returns CDR1 LNHDA and CDR2 SQIVND (reference sequence). Written as DNA, the CDR3 is TGTGCCAGTAGTAACCCGGGGGGGGTTCTCTACGAGCAGTACTTC. Protein product: CASSNPGGVLYEQYF.

This clone appeared a single time. V usage is TRBV9 and J usage is TRBJ2-7; 10 positions match TRBD2. CDR3 length: 15 amino acids. Germline V gene sequence: CDR1 SGDLS, CDR2 YYNGEE. V lost 3 bases to trimming and J lost 5 bases; unmatched junction nucleotides: 8. CDR3 protein: CASSAASGSYHEQYF. In DNA form, the CDR3 reads TGTGCCAGCAGCGCCGCTAGCGGGAGCTACCACGAGCAGTACTTC.

The sample holds one count of this clone. Here the CDR3 reads CASSPLGQGNTEAFF. CDR3 sequence (DNA): TGTGCCAGCTCACCCCTCGGACAGGGAAACACTGAAGCTTTCTTT. This chain links TRBV18 with TRBJ1-1; 8 bases are shared with TRBD1. V shed 3 bases and J 2 bases; nucleotides not matched to a gene: 5. CDR1 is KGHSH and CDR2 is LQKENI in the germline V gene. The length of the CDR3 is 15 residues.

The rearrangement uses TRBV30 and TRBJ2-3; 10 bases fit TRBD2. The CDR3 sequence is 14 residues long. Germline lookup yields CDR1 GTSNPN and CDR2 SVGIG (reference sequence). V was pared by 2 bases and J by 2 bases, with 1 base of the junction left unmatched. DNA of the CDR3: TGTGCCTGGAGTAGCGGGGGGGCCACAGATACGCAGTATTTT. Its protein product is CAWSSGGATDTQYF.

This clone has a handful of counts. This chain uses TRBV9 with TRBJ2-7; D may match TRBD1 or TRBD2 (5 bases each). There are 14 residues in the CDR3. Trimming cost V 4 bases and J 9 bases, with 20 bases left between them. Looked up from germline, CDR1 is SGDLS and CDR2 is YYNGEE. This chain's CDR3 is CASSTGTGALVQYF. CDR3 nucleotide sequence: TGTGCCAGCAGCACCGGGACCGGGGCCTTGGTGCAGTACTTC.

The CDR3 DNA is TGTGCCAGCAGCTTATTCGCTAGCGGGGGCAACAATGAGCAGTTCTTC. This sequence encodes CASSLFASGGNNEQFF. The chain employs TRBV7-3 and TRBJ2-1; the match to TRBD2 covers 10 bases. The CDR3 has 16 amino acids. The germline V gene encodes CDR1 SGHTA and CDR2 FQGTGA. Trimming at V came to 2 bases and at J to 5 bases, leaving 6 bases not matched to a gene.

This CDR3 reads CASSQTGRAAPGELFF. In DNA, the CDR3 is TGCGCCAGCAGCCAAACGGGCAGGGCAGCCCCCGGGGAGCTGTTTTTT. V usage is TRBV4-1 and J usage is TRBJ2-2; maybe TRBD1 (5 bases). This CDR3 region has 16 residues. CDR1 is MGHRA and CDR2 is YSYEKL in the germline V gene. V was trimmed by 2 bases and J by 6 bases, leaving 16 bases between them.

The V and J genes are TRBV5-4 and TRBJ2-7, with 8 bases that match TRBD1. The V gene's germline CDR1 is SGHNT and CDR2 YYREEE (reference sequence). V lost 1 base to trimming and J lost 4 bases; unmatched junction nucleotides: 10. The CDR3 is 16 amino acids. CDR3 nucleotide sequence: TGTGCCAGCAGCTTGAGGGGGACAGGAAAGCGATACGAGCAGTACTTC. Translating gives CASSLRGTGKRYEQYF.

This chain uses TRBV27 with TRBJ1-2; the D gene is possibly TRBD1 (5 bases). V lost 1 base to trimming and J lost 7 bases, with 13 bases between them. Germline-derived CDR1 and CDR2 are MNHEY and SMNVEV (reference sequence). The CDR3 has 14 residues. Here the CDR3 DNA reads TGTGCCAGCAGTTTATACGCCCGGGGCGGTGGCTACACCTTC. It specifies CASSLYARGGGYTF.

The DNA for the CDR3 is TGTGCCAGCAGCCACGGGTTGGCTAGCGGGATTCAAGAGACCCAGTACTTC. Protein sequence: CASSHGLASGIQETQYF. The chain uses TRBV7-6 and TRBJ2-5; 9 nucleotides agree with TRBD2. Trimming took 5 bases from V and 2 from J; bases not matched to a gene: 12. The germline gives CDR1 SGHVS, CDR2 FNYEAQ. This CDR3 region has 17 residues.

The chain links TRBV7-2 to TRBJ1-3; D is unclear. Germline V gene data show CDR1 as SGHTA and CDR2 as FQGNSA. CDR3 length: 16 residues. V lost 5 bases to trimming and J lost 4 bases, with 18 bases between them. Here the CDR3 DNA reads TGTGCCAGCAGCGCTGGACCGGCCAAGACCGGAAACACCATATATTTT. It translates to CASSAGPAKTGNTIYF. Drawing the rest from reference TRBV7-2 and TRBJ1-3, the complete variable domain is GAGVSQSPSNKVTEKGKDVELRCDPISGHTALYWYRQSLGQGLEFLIYFQGNSAPDKSGLPSDRFSAERTGGSVSTLTIQRTQQEDSAVYLCASSAGPAKTGNTIYFGEGSWLTVV.

CDR3 loop: CASSLAREGYNEQFF. DNA of the CDR3: TGTGCCAGCAGCTTAGCTCGGGAGGGGTACAATGAGCAGTTCTTC. The chain couples TRBV7-9 to TRBJ2-1; the match to TRBD2 covers 8 bases. V lost 0 bases and J lost 4; bases outside the gene matches: 2. The CDR3 sequence is 15 residues long. CDR1 is SEHNR and CDR2 is FQNEAQ in the germline V gene (reference sequence).

This chain connects TRBV2 to TRBJ2-2; 10 bases align to TRBD2. CDR1 and CDR2 from the germline V gene are SNHLY and FYNNEI. The CDR3 extends over 14 amino acids. V shed 6 bases and J 6 bases; nucleotides not matched to a gene: 4. For the CDR3, the DNA is TGTGCCAGCAGGGGGACTAGCGTTCCCGGGGAGCTGTTTTTT. Translation gives CASRGTSVPGELFF.

V usage is TRBV6-2 or TRBV6-3 and J usage is TRBJ2-1, with 7 bases fitting TRBD2. CDR3 length: 15 amino acids. The germline CDR1 and CDR2 sequences are MNHEY and SVGEGT. Trimming took 2 bases from V and 7 from J; bases not matched to a gene: 8. CDR3: CASSYGGSGGNEQFF. In nucleotides, the CDR3 is TGTGCCAGCAGTTACGGCGGGAGTGGGGGGAATGAGCAGTTCTTC.

The chain has TRBV10-3 and TRBJ1-1, with D unclear. This CDR3 contains 14 residues. From germline, CDR1 is ENHRY and CDR2 SYGVKD. V was pared by 11 bases and J by 4 bases, with 20 bases between. The DNA for the CDR3 is TGTGCCGCCCTGATCCGTCTGGGAGGCACTGAAGCTTTCTTT. Translated: CAALIRLGGTEAFF.

As DNA, the CDR3 is TGTGCCAGCAGCCAAGGGGAGTACTATGGCTACACCTTC. Translation: CASSQGEYYGYTF. The chain has TRBV4-2 and TRBJ1-2; no clear D gene. Per the germline V gene, CDR1 is LGHNA and CDR2 is YNFKEQ. V gave up 1 base and J gave up 3 bases, with 6 bases separating them. CDR3 length: 13 residues.